This entry lists 8 T cell receptor beta chains sequenced from one sample in a study of cytomegalovirus exposure and HLA in healthy donors. 60 Vbeta and 13 Jbeta primers were used in PCR. The data were produced by immunoSEQ multiplex PCR, yet TCRdb's version contains in-frame clones alone and is incomplete. This sample has around 130,000 clones, with around 80% found just once. Sequencing input: PBMCs. Source of these receptors: a woman between 18 and 29 years old in good health and CMV-seronegative.

This chain joins TRBV11-2 and TRBJ2-2; D is undetermined. The CDR3 extends over 16 amino acids. Germline lookup yields CDR1 SGHAT and CDR2 FQNNGV. Trimming pared 2 bases from V and 6 bases from J, leaving 16 bases between. CDR3 DNA: TGTGCCAGCAGCTTATCCCCCGCAGGCACAGCCGGGGAGCTGTTTTTT. Residues: CASSLSPAGTAGELFF.

V gene TRBV5-5 combines with J gene TRBJ1-4; D gene unclear. The V gene's germline CDR1 is SGHKS and CDR2 YYEKEE (reference sequence). This CDR3 comprises 16 residues. Trimming removed 0 bases at V and 2 bases at J, with 11 bases between. CDR3 nucleotides: TGTGCCAGCAGCTTGGTCGGGAGTCCCACTAATGAAAAACTGTTTTTT. It specifies CASSLVGSPTNEKLFF.

The chain couples TRBV14 to TRBJ1-2; the D gene is possibly TRBD1 (5 bases). This CDR3 region has 18 residues. In germline, CDR1 is SGHDN, CDR2 FVKESK. V lost 0 bases, J lost 3 bases, and 20 bases lay in between. In nucleotides, the CDR3 is TGTGCCAGCAGCCAAGATCCAGGACTGGCGCGGGGGGACTATGGCTACACCTTC. This translates into CASSQDPGLARGDYGYTF. Complete variable domain (other parts from reference TRBV14 and TRBJ1-2): EAGVTQFPSHSVIEKGQTVTLRCDPISGHDNLYWYRRVMGKEIKFLLHFVKESKQDESGMPNNRFLAERTGGTYSTLKVQPAELEDSGVYFCASSQDPGLARGDYGYTFGSGTRLTVV.

The chain is built from TRBV4-1 and TRBJ2-2, with TRBD1 identical over 7 bases. Looked up from germline, CDR1 is MGHRA and CDR2 is YSYEKL. The CDR3 is 14 residues long. J lost 6 bases, V lost 4 bases, and 5 bases had no gene match. The CDR3, as DNA: TGCGCCAGCAGCCTGACAGGGACGGCCGGGGAGCTGTTTTTT. Translated: CASSLTGTAGELFF.

The rearrangement joins TRBV21-1 to TRBJ1-5; the table names TRBD1, a call not compared with the DNA. TRBV21-1 is deemed a pseudogene. The CDR3 covers 18 residues. The DNA of the CDR3 is TGTGCCAGCAGTAGGGACAGGGGGGATATTTATAGCAATCAGCCCCAGCATTTT. Its translation is CASSRDRGDIYSNQPQHF.

The J gene is TRBJ2-5, the V gene TRBV10-3; 9 bases agree with TRBD2. The V segment lost 8 bases and the J segment 2 bases; nucleotides outside the gene matches: 6. The CDR3 is 14 residues long. From germline, CDR1 is ENHRY and CDR2 SYGVKD. The CDR3 sequence: CAISGSGSQETQYF. CDR3 DNA sequence: TGTGCCATCTCGGGTAGCGGGAGTCAAGAGACCCAGTACTTC.

The chain links TRBV5-1 to TRBJ2-7; weak D call: TRBD2 (7 bases). With 3 bases removed from V and 1 base from J, the gap between germline ends came to 11 bases. Germline V lookup: CDR1 SGHRS, CDR2 YFSETQ. This CDR3 is 14 amino acids long. CDR3 sequence: CASSYGGPSYEQYF. The DNA for the CDR3 is TGCGCCAGCAGCTACGGGGGGCCATCCTACGAGCAGTACTTC.

The CDR3 protein is CASRGTGGYEQYF. Written as DNA, the CDR3 is TGTGCCAGCCGCGGGACAGGGGGCTACGAGCAGTACTTC. The gene calls are TRBV5-4 and TRBJ2-7; 11 nucleotides agree with TRBD1. The CDR3 has 13 residues. The V segment lost 7 bases and the J segment 3 bases; nucleotides outside the gene matches: 3. Germline V lookup: CDR1 SGHNT, CDR2 YYREEE (reference sequence).